Reported below is one T cell receptor (beta chain). This clonotype showed up just a few times. This receptor's antigen is unknown. Per-nucleotide qualities are absent, and no much larger clonotype sits a single base away. These data belong to a study of patients and donors after allogeneic stem cell transplantation (dated by TCRdb to about 2020). Trimmed from V: 0 bases; trimmed from J: 5 bases; junction bases lacking a gene match: 11. Looking up the germline V gene yields CDR1 LGHNA and CDR2 YNFKEQ. From its cysteine to its phenylalanine, the CDR3 spans 18 amino acids. Of all the DNA, just the CDR3 is kept, 54 bases in frame from base 1. The method behind the library was RT-PCR. The reads were generated on a NextSeq 550. TCRdb reworked the public reads: Q25 trimming with fastp, MiXCR clone assembly, productive beta chains retained. Each entry is one CDR3 protein sequence, shown with its most common DNA and genes. The sample data list more than 850,000 distinct CDR3 sequences, and roughly 18% of these were observed just once. The ten biggest clones cover roughly 6.4% of the sample.

The sample consisted of blood, either unsorted or a sorted T cell fraction (not recorded which). The TCR was taken from a human donor who was either an allogeneic HSCT recipient or a stem cell or donor lymphocyte infusion donor (not recorded which). It is not recorded whose cells these are; they may come from a transplant donor. The rearrangement joined TRBV4-2 to TRBJ2-1; 9 bases in between match TRBD2. CDR3 sequence: CASSQDFAREGPHNEQFF. The base sequence is TGTGCCAGCAGCCAAGATTTCGCGCGGGAGGGCCCCCACAATGAGCAGTTCTTC.